The rows below give T cell receptor beta chains drawn from one sample of a study of beta chain features in type 1 diabetes. Produced via immunoSEQ multiplex PCR; TCRdb's table is partial and in-frame only. The table shows around 130,000 clones, with about a sixth occurring only once. The sample consisted of central memory CD4+ T cells from blood. Every receptor here comes from a young man with type 1 diabetes. The CDR3 runs from the conserved cysteine through the conserved F or W. A D gene is named only where the DNA matches it firmly. Not every row has a clone size; where given, it reads once, few, many or a size class.

d_call | j_call | v_call | cdr3_length | clone_size | cdr3_aa | cdr3_nt
- | TRBJ2-1 | TRBV6-5 | 14 | - | CASSRGNSYNEQFF | TGTGCCAGCTCCCGGGGCAACTCCTACAATGAGCAGTTCTTC
- | TRBJ2-1 | TRBV7-3 | 12 | - | CASSLSRREQFF | TGTGCCAGCAGCTTAAGTAGACGGGAGCAGTTCTTC
- | TRBJ1-2 | TRBV29-1 | 12 | few | CSVAGRIYGYTF | TGCAGCGTCGCGGGACGGATCTATGGCTACACCTTC
TRBD2 | TRBJ2-6 | TRBV7-9 | 16 | few | CASSRGGGTGANVLTF | TGTGCCAGCAGCCGCGGGGGGGGGACTGGGGCCAACGTCCTGACTTTC
- | TRBJ2-2 | TRBV7-2 | 13 | - | CATKGPNTGELFF | TGTGCCACCAAGGGGCCTAACACCGGGGAGCTGTTTTTT
- | TRBJ2-3 | TRBV27 | 15 | - | CASSLYFSSTDTQYF | TGTGCCAGCAGTTTATACTTTTCTAGCACAGATACGCAGTATTTT
- | TRBJ1-5 | TRBV11-2 | 12 | - | CASSIGIQPQHF | TGTGCCAGCAGCATAGGGATTCAGCCCCAGCATTTT
TRBD2 | TRBJ2-1 | TRBV10-3 | 15 | few | CAITPSGGSLNEQFF | TGTGCCATCACTCCGAGCGGGGGGTCCTTGAATGAGCAGTTCTTC
TRBD1 | TRBJ2-5 | TRBV7-6 | 12 | few | CASSTGTGGQYF | TGTGCCAGCAGCACAGGGACAGGTGGCCAGTACTTC
TRBD1 | TRBJ1-2 | TRBV30 | 17 | - | CAWSEPGQGLRDYGYTF | TGTGCCTGGAGTGAGCCGGGACAGGGACTGAGGGACTATGGCTACACCTTC
- | TRBJ2-2 | TRBV7-7 | 14 | few | CASSRDTGTGELFF | TGTGCCAGCAGCCGGGACACTGGCACCGGGGAGCTGTTTTTT
TRBD1 | TRBJ1-6 | TRBV23-1 | 17 | many | CASSQSRTGVTNSPLHF | TGCGCCAGCAGTCAATCAAGGACAGGGGTTACTAATTCACCCCTCCACTTT
TRBD1 | TRBJ2-2 | TRBV6-1 | 14 | - | CASRPGQRTGELFF | TGTGCCAGCAGACCGGGACAGAGAACCGGGGAGCTGTTTTTT
- | TRBJ2-1 | TRBV7-6 | 11 | - | CASSHVGEQFF | TGTGCCAGCAGTCATGTGGGAGAGCAGTTCTTC
- | TRBJ2-4 | TRBV30 | 13 | - | CAWSVQGKNIQYF | TGTGCCTGGAGTGTACAGGGCAAAAACATTCAGTACTTC
- | TRBJ2-5 | TRBV10-3 | 16 | many | CAISPLRGEDQETQYF | TGTGCCATCAGTCCACTTAGGGGGGAAGACCAAGAGACCCAGTACTTC
TRBD1 | TRBJ1-2 | TRBV13 | 12 | - | CASSTQGGGYTF | TGTGCCAGCAGCACTCAGGGGGGAGGCTACACCTTC
TRBD1 | TRBJ1-4 | TRBV7-6 | 17 | many | CASSSQVPGQLNEKLFF | TGTGCCAGCAGCTCACAAGTCCCGGGACAGCTTAATGAAAAACTGTTTTTT
- | TRBJ2-7 | TRBV5-1 | 13 | - | CASSLEGTYEQYF | TGCGCCAGCAGCTTGGAGGGAACCTACGAGCAGTACTTC
- | TRBJ2-7 | TRBV6-6 | 15 | few | CASSSHQVQGYEQYF | TGTGCCAGCAGTTCCCACCAGGTCCAGGGCTACGAGCAGTACTTC
- | TRBJ2-7 | TRBV7-2 | 13 | few | CASSREMGYEQYF | TGTGCCAGCAGCCGAGAGATGGGGTACGAGCAGTACTTC
- | TRBJ2-1 | TRBV4-3 | 15 | - | CASSQDETPNNEQFF | TGCGCCAGCAGCCAAGATGAGACCCCTAACAATGAGCAGTTCTTC
TRBD1 | TRBJ2-4 | TRBV7-7 | 16 | - | CASSLKTGEEKNIQYF | TGTGCCAGCAGCTTAAAGACAGGGGAAGAGAAAAACATTCAGTACTTC
TRBD1 | TRBJ1-1 | TRBV14 | 15 | many | CASRKTGVLNTEAFF | TGTGCCAGCAGGAAGACAGGGGTGCTGAACACTGAAGCTTTCTTT
- | TRBJ2-5 | TRBV7-2 | 12 | many | CASSLYQETQYF | TGTGCCAGCAGCCTGTATCAAGAGACCCAGTACTTC
- | TRBJ1-6 | TRBV19 | 13 | - | CASRDTYNSPLHF | TGTGCCAGCAGGGACACCTATAATTCACCCCTCCACTTT
- | TRBJ2-3 | TRBV2 | 14 | few | CASSEGRGWDTQYF | TGTGCCAGCAGTGAGGGAAGAGGATGGGATACGCAGTATTTT
- | TRBJ2-3 | TRBV5-1 | 11 | - | CASSSSDTQYF | TGCGCCAGCAGCTCCTCAGATACGCAGTATTTT
- | TRBJ1-3 | TRBV18 | 16 | - | CASSPPGQGAGNTIYF | TGTGCCAGCTCACCACCGGGGCAGGGAGCTGGAAACACCATATATTTT
- | TRBJ2-7 | TRBV7-2 | 14 | few | CASSFEATSYEQYF | TGTGCCAGCAGCTTTGAGGCCACCTCCTACGAGCAGTACTTC
- | TRBJ1-1 | TRBV27 | 15 | - | CASSLGMGMNTEAFF | TGTGCCAGCAGTTTAGGGATGGGGATGAACACTGAAGCTTTCTTT
- | TRBJ2-7 | TRBV5-1 | 14 | - | CASSVDTASGEQYF | TGCGCCAGCAGCGTGGACACTGCCTCGGGCGAGCAGTACTTC
- | TRBJ2-4 | TRBV25-1 | 12 | few | CASSEDKNIQYF | TGTGCCAGCAGTGAGGACAAAAACATTCAGTACTTC
- | TRBJ2-2 | TRBV9 | 16 | few | CASSVGALTVAGELFF | TGTGCCAGCAGCGTAGGGGCTCTAACAGTCGCCGGGGAGCTGTTTTTT
TRBD1 | TRBJ2-7 | TRBV2 | 14 | - | CASSEAQGLYEQYF | TGTGCCAGCAGTGAAGCACAGGGGCTCTACGAGCAGTACTTC
TRBD2 | TRBJ2-1 | TRBV9 | 14 | - | CASSVASGDNEQFF | TGTGCCAGCAGCGTTGCCAGCGGGGACAATGAGCAGTTCTTC
- | TRBJ2-7 | TRBV30 | 13 | few | CAWTDTSSYEQYF | TGTGCCTGGACGGACACCTCCTCCTACGAGCAGTACTTC
- | TRBJ1-2 | TRBV30 | 12 | few | CAWSGQRYGYTF | TGTGCCTGGAGCGGACAGAGATATGGCTACACCTTC
- | TRBJ1-5 | TRBV29-1 | 14 | few | CSVMLSGSNQPQHF | TGCAGCGTCATGCTTTCGGGTAGCAATCAGCCCCAGCATTTT
- | TRBJ2-1 | TRBV4-2 | 13 | few | CASSLTGYNEQFF | TGTGCCAGCAGCCTGACAGGTTACAATGAGCAGTTCTTC
- | TRBJ1-5 | TRBV6-5 | 14 | - | CASSRDISSQPQHF | TGTGCCAGCAGCAGGGACATTTCGAGTCAGCCCCAGCATTTT
- | TRBJ1-5 | TRBV20-1 | 11 | - | CSAAGSQPQHF | TGCAGTGCTGCGGGGAGTCAGCCCCAGCATTTT
- | TRBJ1-6 | TRBV30 | 12 | few | CAWSRRNSPLHF | TGTGCCTGGAGTCGCCGAAATTCACCCCTCCACTTT
TRBD1 | TRBJ2-7 | TRBV29-1 | 12 | - | CSVGTDSLEQYF | TGCAGCGTGGGGACAGATTCGCTGGAGCAGTACTTC
- | TRBJ2-7 | TRBV7-2 | 14 | - | CASRRGTATYEQYF | TGTGCCAGCCGGAGGGGGACTGCTACCTACGAGCAGTACTTC
- | TRBJ2-6 | TRBV7-9 | 14 | - | CASKQSSGANVLTF | TGTGCCAGCAAACAGTCCTCTGGGGCCAACGTCCTGACTTTC
TRBD2 | TRBJ2-5 | TRBV4-2 | 18 | - | CASSQVLTSGKFQETQYF | TGTGCCAGCAGCCAAGTCTTAACTAGCGGAAAATTCCAAGAGACCCAGTACTTC
- | TRBJ2-7 | TRBV6-5 | 14 | - | CASSYRNRAYEQYF | TGTGCCAGCAGTTACCGCAACAGGGCCTACGAGCAGTACTTC
- | TRBJ2-1 | TRBV21-1 | 14 | many | CASSKWSSCDEQFF | TGTGCCAGCAGCAAATGGAGTAGCTGCGATGAGCAGTTCTTC
- | TRBJ2-3 | TRBV9 | 11 | - | CASSVGNGQYF | TGTGCCAGCAGCGTAGGAAACGGGCAGTATTTT
- | TRBJ1-4 | TRBV29-1 | 14 | few | CSVHYRLRGEKLFF | TGCAGCGTCCATTACAGGCTCAGGGGTGAAAAACTGTTTTTT
TRBD1 | TRBJ1-6 | TRBV4-3 | 16 | few | CASSQAETGANSPLHF | TGCGCCAGCAGCCAAGCCGAAACAGGGGCGAATTCACCCCTCCACTTT